The source of this T cell receptor (beta chain) is a study of OX40 agonist ivuxolimab in advanced cancers. At the level of the study: It was ivuxolimab, an agonistic anti-OX40 (CD134) antibody, that patients were treated with. Patients received intravenous ivuxolimab every 2 weeks at 0.01 to 10 mg/kg. Study-wide results and caveats: On average, CD8+ T cells had more expanded clones than CD4+. Nonresponders, in some cases, also had low normalized T-cell clonal expansion.

Germline V gives CDR1 SGHDN, CDR2 FVKESK. The CDR3 extends over 15 amino acids. V was cut by 4 bases and J by 0 bases, with 11 bases left in between. Method: immunoSEQ multiplex PCR; TCRdb's copy keeps in-frame clones and lacks some. The profile shows tens of thousands of clones, 90% to 95% of them singletons. As for this clone: What it binds is unknown.

The TCR comes from an adult with an advanced solid tumor such as melanoma, head and neck, liver or kidney cancer. Source: CD4+ or CD8+ T cells sorted from blood, taken in a trial of the OX40 agonist ivuxolimab. J is TRBJ2-3 and V is TRBV14; D remains unclear. CDR3 sequence: CASSPLGFSTDTQYF. As DNA, the CDR3 is TGTGCCAGCAGCCCCCTGGGGTTTAGCACAGATACGCAGTATTTT.